The T cell receptor beta chain under discussion was sequenced for a study of blood T cell repertoires in COVID-19. Study-wide background: Italy, Spain and the United States were the sources of the convalescent and acute COVID-19 samples. The cDNA or gDNA used as material had been derived from T cells, B-cell-depleted T cells, or PBMCs.

Profiling relied on immunoSEQ multiplex PCR, and the TCRdb table lists in-frame clones only, not all of them. The table records some 220,000 clones, 80% to 85% of them present only once. Germline-derived CDR1 and CDR2 are WSHSY and SAAADI. Trimming took 6 bases from V and 2 from J, leaving 18 bases between them. This CDR3 is built from 16 residues. The specimen sequenced was peripheral blood. This receptor was taken from a woman aged 30 to 39 who had recovered from COVID-19. This chain connects TRBV10-2 to TRBJ2-3; D gene unclear. The CDR3 sequence: CASSRVPATFTDTQYF. For the CDR3, the DNA is TGCGCCAGCAGCCGGGTGCCGGCGACTTTCACAGATACGCAGTATTTT.